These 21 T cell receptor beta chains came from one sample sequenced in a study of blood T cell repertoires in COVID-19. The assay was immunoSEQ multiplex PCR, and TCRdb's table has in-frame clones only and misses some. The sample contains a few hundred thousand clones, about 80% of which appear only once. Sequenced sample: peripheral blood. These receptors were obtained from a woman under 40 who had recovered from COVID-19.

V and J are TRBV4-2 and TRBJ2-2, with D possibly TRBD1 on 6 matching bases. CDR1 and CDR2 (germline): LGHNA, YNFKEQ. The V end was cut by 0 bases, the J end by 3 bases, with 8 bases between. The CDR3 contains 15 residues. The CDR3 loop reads CASSQDPGDTGELFF. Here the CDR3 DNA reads TGTGCCAGCAGCCAAGATCCAGGGGACACCGGGGAGCTGTTTTTT.

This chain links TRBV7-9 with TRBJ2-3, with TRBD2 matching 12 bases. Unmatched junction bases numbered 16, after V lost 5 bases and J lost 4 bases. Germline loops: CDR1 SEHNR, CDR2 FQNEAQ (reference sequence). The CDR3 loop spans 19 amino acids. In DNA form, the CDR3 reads TGTGCCAGCAGCCCCAGGGAGAGGGGACTAGCGGGCCGGGCAGATACGCAGTATTTT. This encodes CASSPRERGLAGRADTQYF.

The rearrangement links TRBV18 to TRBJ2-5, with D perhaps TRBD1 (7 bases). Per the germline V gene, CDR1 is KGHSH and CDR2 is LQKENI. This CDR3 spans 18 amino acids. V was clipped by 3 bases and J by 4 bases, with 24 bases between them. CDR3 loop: CASSPGHGQGGGRETQYF. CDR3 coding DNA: TGTGCCAGCTCACCCGGACATGGTCAAGGAGGGGGCCGAGAGACCCAGTACTTC. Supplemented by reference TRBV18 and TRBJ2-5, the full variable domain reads NAGVMQNPRHLVRRRGQEARLRCSPMKGHSHVYWYRQLPEEGLKFMVYLQKENIIDESGMPKERFSAEFPKEGPSILRIQQVVRGDSAAYFCASSPGHGQGGGRETQYFGPGTRLLVL.

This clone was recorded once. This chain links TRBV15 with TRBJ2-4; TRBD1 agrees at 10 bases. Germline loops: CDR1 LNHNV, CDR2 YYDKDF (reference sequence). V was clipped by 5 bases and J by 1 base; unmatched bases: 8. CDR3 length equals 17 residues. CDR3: CATSPGTGVWAKNIQYF. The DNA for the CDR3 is TGTGCCACCAGCCCCGGGACAGGGGTTTGGGCCAAAAACATTCAGTACTTC.

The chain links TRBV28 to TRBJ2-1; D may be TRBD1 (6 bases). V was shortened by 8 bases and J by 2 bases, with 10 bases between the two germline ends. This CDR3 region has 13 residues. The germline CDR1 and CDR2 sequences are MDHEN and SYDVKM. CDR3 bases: TGTGCCAGCTGCGACAGGCCCTACAATGAGCAGTTCTTC. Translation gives CASCDRPYNEQFF.

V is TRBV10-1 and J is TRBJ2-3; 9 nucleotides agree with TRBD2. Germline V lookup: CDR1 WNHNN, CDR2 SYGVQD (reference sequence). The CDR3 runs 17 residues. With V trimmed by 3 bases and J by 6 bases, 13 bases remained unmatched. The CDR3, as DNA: TGCGCCAGCAGTGAAAGCCTGGGACTAGCAATCTCGGATACGCAGTATTTT. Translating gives CASSESLGLAISDTQYF.

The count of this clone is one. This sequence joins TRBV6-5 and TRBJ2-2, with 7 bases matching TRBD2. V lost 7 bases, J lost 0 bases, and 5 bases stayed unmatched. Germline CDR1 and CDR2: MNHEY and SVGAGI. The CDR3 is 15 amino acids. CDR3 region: CASTPGTTNTGELFF. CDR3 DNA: TGTGCCAGCACTCCCGGGACTACGAACACCGGGGAGCTGTTTTTT.

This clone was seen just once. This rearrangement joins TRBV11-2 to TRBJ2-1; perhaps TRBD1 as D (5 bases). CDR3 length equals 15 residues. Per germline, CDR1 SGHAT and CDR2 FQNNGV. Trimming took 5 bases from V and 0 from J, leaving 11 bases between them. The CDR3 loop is CASSPGWGSYNEQFF. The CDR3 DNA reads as TGTGCCAGCAGCCCAGGGTGGGGCTCCTACAATGAGCAGTTCTTC.

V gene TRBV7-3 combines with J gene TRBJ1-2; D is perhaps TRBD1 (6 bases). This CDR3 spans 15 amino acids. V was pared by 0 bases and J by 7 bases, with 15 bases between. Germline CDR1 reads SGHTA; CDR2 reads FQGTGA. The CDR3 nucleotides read TGTGCCAGCAGCTTAACGCCAGGGGCAAGGAGTGGCTACACCTTC. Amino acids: CASSLTPGARSGYTF.

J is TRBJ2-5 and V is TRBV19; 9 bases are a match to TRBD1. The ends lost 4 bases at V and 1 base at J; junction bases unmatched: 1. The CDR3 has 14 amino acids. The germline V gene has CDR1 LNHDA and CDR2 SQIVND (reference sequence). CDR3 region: CASSTTGGQETQYF. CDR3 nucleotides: TGTGCCAGTAGTACGACAGGGGGCCAAGAGACCCAGTACTTC.

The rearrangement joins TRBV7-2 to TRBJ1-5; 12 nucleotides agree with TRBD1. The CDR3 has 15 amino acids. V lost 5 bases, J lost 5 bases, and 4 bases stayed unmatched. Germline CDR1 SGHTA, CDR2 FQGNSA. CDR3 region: CASSPGTGGYQPQHF. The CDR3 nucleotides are TGTGCCAGCAGCCCCGGGACAGGGGGCTATCAGCCCCAGCATTTT.

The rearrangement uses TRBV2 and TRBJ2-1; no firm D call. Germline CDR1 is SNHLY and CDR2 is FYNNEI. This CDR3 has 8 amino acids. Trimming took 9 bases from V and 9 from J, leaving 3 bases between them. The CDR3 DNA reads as TGTGCCAGTCGTGAGCAGTTCTTC. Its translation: CASREQFF.

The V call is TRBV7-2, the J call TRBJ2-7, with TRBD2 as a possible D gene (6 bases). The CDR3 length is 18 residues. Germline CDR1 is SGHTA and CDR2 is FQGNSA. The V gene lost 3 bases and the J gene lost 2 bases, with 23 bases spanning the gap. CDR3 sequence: CASSFRTQISGIPYEQYF. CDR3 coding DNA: TGTGCCAGCAGCTTCCGTACCCAAATTAGCGGTATTCCCTACGAGCAGTACTTC.

CDR3 DNA: TGTGCCAGTAACGCGGGAGTCACAGATACGCAGTATTTT. This sequence encodes CASNAGVTDTQYF. The V call is TRBV19, the J call TRBJ2-3; 7 bases fit TRBD2. Germline loops: CDR1 LNHDA, CDR2 SQIVND (reference sequence). The trim removed 7 bases at V and 2 bases at J, leaving 3 bases unmatched. The CDR3 consists of 13 residues.

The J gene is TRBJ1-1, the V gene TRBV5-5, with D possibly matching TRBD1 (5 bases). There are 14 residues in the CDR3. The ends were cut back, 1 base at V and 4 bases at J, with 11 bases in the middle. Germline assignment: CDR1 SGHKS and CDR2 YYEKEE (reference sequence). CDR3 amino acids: CASSLRQGPTEAFF. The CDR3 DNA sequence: TGTGCCAGCAGCTTGCGGCAGGGCCCCACTGAAGCTTTCTTT.

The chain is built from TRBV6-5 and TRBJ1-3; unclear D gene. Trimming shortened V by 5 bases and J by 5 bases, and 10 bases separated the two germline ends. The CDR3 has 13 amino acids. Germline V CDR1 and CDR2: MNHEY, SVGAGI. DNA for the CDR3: TGTGCCAGCAGTACACCACAGAGAAACACCATATATTTT. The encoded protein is CASSTPQRNTIYF.

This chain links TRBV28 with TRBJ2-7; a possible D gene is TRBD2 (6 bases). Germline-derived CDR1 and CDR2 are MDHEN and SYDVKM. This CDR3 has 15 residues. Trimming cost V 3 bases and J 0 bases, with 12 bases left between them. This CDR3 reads CASSLRGTGSYEQYF. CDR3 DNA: TGTGCCAGCAGTTTGAGAGGGACTGGCTCCTACGAGCAGTACTTC.

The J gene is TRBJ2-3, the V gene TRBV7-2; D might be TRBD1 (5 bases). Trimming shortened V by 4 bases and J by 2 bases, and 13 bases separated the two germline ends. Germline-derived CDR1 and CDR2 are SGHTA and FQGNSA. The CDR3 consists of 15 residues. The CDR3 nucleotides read TGTGCCAGCAGCTCTTGGACACGAGACACAGATACGCAGTATTTT. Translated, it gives CASSSWTRDTDTQYF.

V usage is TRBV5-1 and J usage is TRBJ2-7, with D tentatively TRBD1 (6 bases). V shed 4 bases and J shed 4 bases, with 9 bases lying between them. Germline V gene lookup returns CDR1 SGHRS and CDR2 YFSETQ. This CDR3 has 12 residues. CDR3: CASSQQGYEQYF. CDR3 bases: TGCGCCAGCAGCCAACAGGGTTACGAGCAGTACTTC.

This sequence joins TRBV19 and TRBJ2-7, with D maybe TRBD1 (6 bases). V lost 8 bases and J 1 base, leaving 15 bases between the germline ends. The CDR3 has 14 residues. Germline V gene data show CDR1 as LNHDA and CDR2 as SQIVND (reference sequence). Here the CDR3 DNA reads TGTGCCAGTGAAGGGGGATCGGAGTCCTACGAGCAGTACTTC. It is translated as CASEGGSESYEQYF. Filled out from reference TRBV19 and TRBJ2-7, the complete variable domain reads DGGITQSPKYLFRKEGQNVTLSCEQNLNHDAMYWYRQDPGQGLRLIYYSQIVNDFQKGDIAEGYSVSREKKESFPLTVTSAQKNPTAFYLCASEGGSESYEQYFGPGTRLTVT.

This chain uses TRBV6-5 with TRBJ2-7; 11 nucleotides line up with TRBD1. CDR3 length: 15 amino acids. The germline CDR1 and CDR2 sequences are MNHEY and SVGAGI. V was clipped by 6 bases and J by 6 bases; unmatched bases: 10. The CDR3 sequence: CASRDAGQGVFEQYF. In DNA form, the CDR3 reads TGTGCCAGCAGGGACGCGGGACAGGGGGTCTTCGAGCAGTACTTC.